This passage covers 24 T cell receptor beta chains from one sample sequenced in a study of identical twins. TCRdb re-called the 5' RACE reads through MiXCR, storing one row per CDR3 protein. This table holds 1,800,000 or so distinct CDR3 sequences, about 32% found once. The sequencing input was cord blood. These receptor sequences come from a newborn girl in good health.

This clonotype came up many times. The J gene is TRBJ2-7, the V gene TRBV29-1; possible D gene TRBD2, 6 bases. V was pared by 4 bases and J by 4 bases, with 17 bases between. This CDR3 has 14 amino acids. CDR1 is SQVTM, CDR2 ANQGSEA, per germline. The DNA for the CDR3 is TGCAGCGTTGTGGCCGGGGGACCCTTTTACGAGCAGTACTTC. Its translation: CSVVAGGPFYEQYF.

This clonotype was seen a few times. The rearrangement links TRBV29-1 to TRBJ1-3; 8 bases agree with TRBD1. Trimming cost V 5 bases and J 0 bases; bases outside gene matches: 6. Germline loops: CDR1 SQVTM, CDR2 ANQGSEA. This CDR3 comprises 15 residues. CDR3 sequence (DNA): TGCAGCGTTAGGGACAGGTGGTCCTCTGGAAACACCATATATTTT. Amino acids: CSVRDRWSSGNTIYF.

This clonotype was seen more than once but under ten times. The J gene is TRBJ1-2, the V gene TRBV29-1; 8 bases are shared with TRBD1. This CDR3 comprises 10 residues. Germline V CDR1 and CDR2: SQVTM, ANQGSEA. Trimming removed 4 bases from V and 10 bases from J; junction bases left unmatched: 2. CDR3 region: CSVGDRLYTF. The CDR3 DNA reads as TGCAGCGTTGGGGACAGGCTCTACACCTTC.

The V call is TRBV7-2, the J call TRBJ2-3, with D unresolved. The germline gives CDR1 SGHTA, CDR2 FQGNSA. The length of the CDR3 is 13 residues. V lost 5 bases to trimming and J lost 5 bases, with 11 bases between them. In DNA, the CDR3 is TGTGCCAGCAGCCGCGCCATGGGAGATACGCAGTATTTT. This sequence encodes CASSRAMGDTQYF.

This clonotype appeared many times. J is TRBJ1-5 and V is TRBV5-1; D gene ambiguous. Trimming left V 2 bases short and J 2 bases short, with 11 bases between. The CDR3 totals 15 residues. From germline, CDR1 is SGHRS and CDR2 YFSETQ. The CDR3 sequence is CASSLDSGGNQPQHF. The CDR3 DNA reads TGCGCCAGCAGCTTAGACTCGGGCGGCAATCAGCCCCAGCATTTT.

The gene calls are TRBV6-5 and TRBJ2-7; TRBD1 might be the D (6 bases). CDR1 MNHEY and CDR2 SVGAGI come from the germline V gene. Trimming cost V 0 bases and J 7 bases, with 13 bases left between them. The CDR3 consists of 14 residues. In DNA, the CDR3 is TGTGCCAGCAGTTACTCGGCAGGGGCCCTGGAGCAGTACTTC. Its protein product is CASSYSAGALEQYF.

Notes on this clonotype: Germline and junction disagree at one end, which may indicate a read error. The V and J genes are TRBV20-1 and TRBJ2-5, with D possibly being TRBD1 or TRBD2 (5 bases each). Germline V gene sequence: CDR1 DFQATT, CDR2 SNEGSKA (reference sequence). The CDR3 loop spans 11 amino acids. CDR3 amino acids: CSVRGAETQYF. The CDR3 bases are TGCAGTGTTAGAGGGGCAGAGACCCAGTACTTC.

The chain employs TRBV13 and TRBJ1-2; D perhaps matches TRBD1 (6 bases). Trimming cost V 7 bases and J 5 bases, with 20 bases left between them. The CDR3 is 15 amino acids. Germline loops: CDR1 PRHDT, CDR2 FYEKMQ (reference sequence). The CDR3 loop is CASIRLRGLGYGYTF. The CDR3 coding sequence is TGTGCCAGCATCAGACTCAGGGGATTAGGGTATGGCTACACCTTC.

The table lists this clonotype with a few counts. The chain employs TRBV28 and TRBJ2-1, with D tentatively TRBD2 (6 bases). V gave up 5 bases and J gave up 0 bases, with 14 bases separating them. CDR1 is MDHEN, CDR2 SYDVKM, per germline. This CDR3 is built from 16 residues. The CDR3 DNA is TGTGCCAGCAGTGTACCCTTAGCGGTCTCCTACAATGAGCAGTTCTTC. Translated: CASSVPLAVSYNEQFF.

The CDR3 DNA reads TGTGCCAGCAGCCCGGAAGCGGGGGGCCTTTACAATGAGCAGTTCTTC. This gives the protein CASSPEAGGLYNEQFF. The rearrangement joins TRBV7-2 to TRBJ2-1; 9 nucleotides match TRBD2. CDR3 size: 16 residues. CDR1 SGHTA and CDR2 FQGNSA come from the germline V gene. The V gene end was trimmed by 5 bases and the J gene end by 4 bases; junction bases not matched to a gene: 9.

This sequence joins TRBV25-1 and TRBJ2-1; no clear D gene. The germline CDR1 and CDR2 sequences are MGHDK and SYGVNS. Trimming pared 6 bases from V and 7 bases from J, leaving 10 bases between. The length of the CDR3 is 12 residues. The CDR3 DNA sequence: TGTGCCAGCAGCTATCTAGTTAATGAGCAGTTCTTC. Translating it yields CASSYLVNEQFF.

The rearrangement links TRBV25-1 to TRBJ1-2; D uncertain. Germline V gene data show CDR1 as MGHDK and CDR2 as SYGVNS. Trimming took off 3 bases at V and 5 bases at J, with 10 bases between the two ends. The CDR3 has 13 residues. CDR3 bases: TGTGCCAGCAGTGAGGGAATGAGTTATGGCTACACCTTC. Residues: CASSEGMSYGYTF.

This clonotype was seen a handful of times. The genes are TRBV3-1 and TRBJ1-2; D may be TRBD1 (6 bases). Germline V CDR1 and CDR2: LGHDT, YNNKEL (reference sequence). The ends were cut back, 4 bases at V and 5 bases at J, with 17 bases in the middle. This CDR3 comprises 15 residues. CDR3 nucleotide sequence: TGTGCCAGCAGCCTAAGGTCAGGGGCGGGGTATGGCTACACCTTC. Its protein product is CASSLRSGAGYGYTF.

In its sample, this clonotype was seen many times. The gene calls are TRBV27 and TRBJ2-1; D possibly corresponds to TRBD1 (5 bases). The CDR3 runs 14 residues. V gave up 5 bases and J gave up 0 bases, with 8 bases separating them. The germline CDR1 and CDR2 sequences are MNHEY and SMNVEV (reference sequence). CDR3 loop: CASSARGSYNEQFF. The DNA for the CDR3 is TGTGCCAGCAGTGCAAGGGGCTCCTACAATGAGCAGTTCTTC.

About this clonotype itself: A read error is possible here, since a much larger clone lies one base away. The genes are TRBV28 and TRBJ2-1, with 7 bases identical to TRBD2. J was trimmed by 13 bases and V by 1 base; bases with no gene match: 10. The CDR3 is made up of 14 amino acids. From germline, CDR1 is MDHEN and CDR2 SYDVKM. The CDR3 DNA is TGTGCCAGCAGTTTATTTGTGGCGGGAGAGACCCAGTTCTTC. Its translation: CASSLFVAGETQFF.

The chain uses TRBV7-9 and TRBJ1-1; 9 bases are a match to TRBD1. This CDR3 spans 18 amino acids. The V segment lost 5 bases and the J segment 4 bases; nucleotides outside the gene matches: 17. Germline CDR1 reads SEHNR; CDR2 reads FQNEAQ (reference sequence). In nucleotides, the CDR3 is TGTGCCAGCAGCCCGATTCCCCCACACAGGGGGCGAGGCACTGAAGCTTTCTTT. As protein: CASSPIPPHRGRGTEAFF. Full variable domain (remainder filled in from reference TRBV7-9 and TRBJ1-1): DTGVSQNPRHKITKRGQNVTFRCDPISEHNRLYWYRQTLGQGPEFLTYFQNEAQLEKSRLLSDRFSAERPKGSFSTLEIQRTEQGDSAMYLCASSPIPPHRGRGTEAFFGQGTRLTVV.

Points on this clonotype: A junction end diverges from the germline sequence, so it may reflect a read error. CDR3 protein: CASTLQGVVSNEQFF. CDR3 in DNA: TGTGCCAGCACCTTACAGGGAGTGGTTAGCAATGAGCAGTTCTTC. The chain carries TRBV7-2 and TRBJ2-1; weak D call: TRBD1 (6 bases). CDR1 and CDR2 from the germline V gene are SGHTA and FQGNSA. This CDR3 is 15 amino acids long.

The chain carries TRBV2 and TRBJ2-3; tentatively, D is TRBD1 (5 bases). The V and J ends lost 11 bases and 4 bases respectively, with 19 bases between them. Germline V gene data show CDR1 as SNHLY and CDR2 as FYNNEI. This CDR3 comprises 14 residues. This CDR3 reads CAGGLGAAADTQYF. The CDR3 bases are TGTGCCGGCGGTTTAGGGGCAGCAGCAGATACGCAGTATTTT. Full variable domain (outside the CDR3, taken from reference TRBV2 and TRBJ2-3): EPEVTQTPSHQVTQMGQEVILRCVPISNHLYFYWYRQILGQKVEFLVSFYNNEISEKSEIFDDQFSVERPDGSNFTLKIRSTKLEDSAMYFCAGGLGAAADTQYFGPGTRLTVL.

V and J are TRBV5-5 and TRBJ2-5, with 11 positions matching TRBD2. Near its end, the DNA agrees better with TRBJ2-7, so the J call may be wrong. The CDR3 sequence is 17 residues long. The germline V gene has CDR1 SGHKS and CDR2 YYEKEE (reference sequence). The CDR3 DNA follows: TGTGCCAGCAGCTTGCAACTAGCGGGGGTTTGGGGGAGCGAGCAGTACTTC. This gives the protein CASSLQLAGVWGSEQYF.

This clonotype has just a few counts. The rearrangement uses TRBV6-2 or TRBV6-3 and TRBJ2-1; unclear D gene. CDR1 and CDR2 (germline): MNHEY, SVGEGT. The CDR3 runs 17 residues. With 5 bases removed from V and 0 bases from J, the gap between germline ends came to 17 bases. The CDR3 DNA reads TGTGCCAGCAGTCATAATCTAGTCCTTAGCTCCTACAATGAGCAGTTCTTC. This encodes CASSHNLVLSSYNEQFF.

The rearrangement joins TRBV7-2 to TRBJ2-3; no firm D call. Looked up from germline, CDR1 is SGHTA and CDR2 is FQGNSA. This CDR3 has 16 residues. Trimming left V 3 bases short and J 2 bases short, with 15 bases between. CDR3 in amino acids: CASSFVRWDDTDTQYF. The CDR3 nucleotides are TGTGCCAGCAGCTTCGTCCGATGGGATGACACAGATACGCAGTATTTT.

V and J are TRBV20-1 and TRBJ1-2, with D possibly TRBD1 on 5 matching bases. The V gene's germline CDR1 is DFQATT and CDR2 SNEGSKA (reference sequence). This CDR3 has 13 amino acids. Trimming left V 3 bases short and J 3 bases short, with 11 bases between. For the CDR3, the DNA is TGCAGTGCTAGGCCACCAGGGTACTATGGCTACACCTTC. Translated, it gives CSARPPGYYGYTF.

This clonotype was detected only a few times. J is TRBJ2-1 and V is TRBV9, with D possibly being TRBD1 or TRBD2 (5 bases each). The CDR3 length is 16 residues. Germline CDR1 is SGDLS and CDR2 is YYNGEE. V was clipped by 0 bases and J by 0 bases, with 10 bases between them. The CDR3 DNA sequence: TGTGCCAGCAGCGTAGGGGGACCACCCTCCTACAATGAGCAGTTCTTC. The encoded protein is CASSVGGPPSYNEQFF. Drawing the rest from reference TRBV9 and TRBJ2-1, the complete variable domain is DSGVTQTPKHLITATGQRVTLRCSPRSGDLSVYWYQQSLDQGLQFLIQYYNGEERAKGNILERFSAQQFPDLHSELNLSSLELGDSALYFCASSVGGPPSYNEQFFGPGTRLTVL.

The chain recombines TRBV12-3 or TRBV12-4 with TRBJ2-2; D may be TRBD2 (7 bases). V lost 6 bases to trimming and J lost 2 bases, with 16 bases between them. This CDR3 comprises 16 residues. DNA for the CDR3: TGTGCCAGCAGCCCGGGGGGACATATAAACACCGGGGAGCTGTTTTTT. It translates to CASSPGGHINTGELFF.